The TCR beta chain described here comes from a study of CD4 and CD8 cells across lung adenocarcinoma regions. Trimming took 5 bases from V and 5 from J; bases not matched to a gene: 6. There are 16 residues in the CDR3. Germline lookup yields CDR1 SGHTA and CDR2 FQGNSA. TCRdb used MiXCR to reprocess the PCR reads, holding one entry per CDR3 protein. The sample lists tens of thousands of distinct CDR3 sequences; about 54% were seen once. The source is a female donor with lung adenocarcinoma. The CD4 and CD8 labels of this study may be unreliable. The specimen was CD8+ T cells from the center of a lung tumor. The V and J genes are TRBV7-2 and TRBJ2-1, with 13 positions matching TRBD2. For the CDR3, the DNA is TGTGCCAGCAGCATCCAGACTAGCGGGAGGAACAATGAGCAGTTCTTC. Protein: CASSIQTSGRNNEQFF.